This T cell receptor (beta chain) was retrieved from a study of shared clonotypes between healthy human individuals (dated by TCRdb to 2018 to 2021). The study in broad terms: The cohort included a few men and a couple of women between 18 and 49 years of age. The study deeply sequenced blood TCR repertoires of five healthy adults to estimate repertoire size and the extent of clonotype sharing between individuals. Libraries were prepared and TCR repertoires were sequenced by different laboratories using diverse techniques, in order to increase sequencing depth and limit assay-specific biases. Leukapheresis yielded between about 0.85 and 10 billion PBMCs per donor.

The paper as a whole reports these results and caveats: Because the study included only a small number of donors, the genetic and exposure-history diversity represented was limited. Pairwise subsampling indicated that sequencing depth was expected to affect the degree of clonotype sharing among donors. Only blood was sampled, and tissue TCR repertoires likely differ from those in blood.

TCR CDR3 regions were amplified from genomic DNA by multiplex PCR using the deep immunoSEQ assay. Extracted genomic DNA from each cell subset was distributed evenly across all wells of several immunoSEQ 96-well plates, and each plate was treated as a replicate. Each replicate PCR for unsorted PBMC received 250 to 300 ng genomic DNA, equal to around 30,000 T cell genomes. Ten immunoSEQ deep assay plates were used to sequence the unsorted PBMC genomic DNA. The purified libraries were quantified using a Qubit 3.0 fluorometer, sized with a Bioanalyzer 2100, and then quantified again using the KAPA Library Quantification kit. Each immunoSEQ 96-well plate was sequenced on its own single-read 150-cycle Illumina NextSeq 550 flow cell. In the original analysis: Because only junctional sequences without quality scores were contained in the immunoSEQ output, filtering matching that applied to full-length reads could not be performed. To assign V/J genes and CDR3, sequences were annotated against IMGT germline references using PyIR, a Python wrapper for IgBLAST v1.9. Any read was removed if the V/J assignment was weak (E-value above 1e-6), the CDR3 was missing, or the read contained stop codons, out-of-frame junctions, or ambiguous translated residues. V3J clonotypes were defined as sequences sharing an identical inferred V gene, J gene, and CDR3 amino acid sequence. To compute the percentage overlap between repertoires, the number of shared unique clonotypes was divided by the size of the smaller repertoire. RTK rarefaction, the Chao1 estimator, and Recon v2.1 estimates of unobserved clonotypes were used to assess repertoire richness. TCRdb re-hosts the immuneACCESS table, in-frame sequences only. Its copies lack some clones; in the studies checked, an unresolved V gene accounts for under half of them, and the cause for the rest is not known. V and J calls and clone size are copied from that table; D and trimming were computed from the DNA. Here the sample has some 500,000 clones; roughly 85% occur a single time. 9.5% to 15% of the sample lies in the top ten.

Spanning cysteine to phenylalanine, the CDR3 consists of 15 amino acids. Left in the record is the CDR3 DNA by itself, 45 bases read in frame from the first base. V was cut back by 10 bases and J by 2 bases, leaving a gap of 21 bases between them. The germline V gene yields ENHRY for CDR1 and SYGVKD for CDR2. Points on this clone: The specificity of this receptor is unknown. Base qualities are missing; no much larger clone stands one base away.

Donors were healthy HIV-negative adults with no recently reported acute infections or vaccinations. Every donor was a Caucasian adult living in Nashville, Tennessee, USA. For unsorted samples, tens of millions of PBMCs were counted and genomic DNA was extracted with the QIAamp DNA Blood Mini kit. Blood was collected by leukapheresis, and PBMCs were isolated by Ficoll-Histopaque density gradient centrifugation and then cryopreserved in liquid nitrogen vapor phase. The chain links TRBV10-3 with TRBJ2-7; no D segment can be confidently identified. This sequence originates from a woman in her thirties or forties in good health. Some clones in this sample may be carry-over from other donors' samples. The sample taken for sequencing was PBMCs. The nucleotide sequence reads TGTGCCACTTCTCCCCGCGGTGACACTCCCTACGAGCAGTACTTC. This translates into CATSPRGDTPYEQYF.